A selection of T cell receptor beta chains follows, all from one sample in a study of shared clonotypes between healthy human individuals. Clones were sequenced by immunoSEQ multiplex PCR, and TCRdb holds only the in-frame ones, with some missing. The repertoire consists of about 610,000 clones, with 96% occurring once and the leading ten covering less than 0.13%. Sequencing was carried out using naive CD8+ T cells sorted from blood. The receptors originated from a woman in her 30s in good health. Both conserved end residues are part of each CDR3. A D gene is named only where the DNA matches it firmly. Expanded clones are given a class, and other clones once, few, many or no size at all.

j_call: TRBJ2-3
d_call: -
v_call: TRBV7-9
clone_size: -
cdr3_aa: CASSLGGTDTQYF
cdr3_nt: TGTGCCAGCAGCTTAGGGGGCACAGATACGCAGTATTTT

j_call: TRBJ2-5
d_call: TRBD1
v_call: TRBV11-2
clone_size: -
cdr3_aa: CASSSGQGGVETQYF
cdr3_nt: TGTGCCAGCAGCTCGGGACAGGGTGGAGTAGAGACCCAGTACTTC

j_call: TRBJ1-6
d_call: TRBD1
v_call: TRBV19
clone_size: once
cdr3_aa: CASSTGTDNSPLHF
cdr3_nt: TGTGCCAGTAGTACCGGGACAGATAATTCACCCCTCCACTTT

j_call: TRBJ2-1
d_call: -
v_call: TRBV7-6
clone_size: once
cdr3_aa: CASSLGDNEQFF
cdr3_nt: TGTGCCAGCAGCTTAGGGGACAATGAGCAGTTCTTC

j_call: TRBJ2-3
d_call: TRBD2
v_call: TRBV5-1
clone_size: -
cdr3_aa: CASSWEETSGRIDTQYF
cdr3_nt: TGCGCCAGCAGCTGGGAAGAGACTAGCGGGAGGATAGATACGCAGTATTTT

j_call: TRBJ2-7
d_call: TRBD1
v_call: TRBV28
clone_size: -
cdr3_aa: CASSPTGTGGWEQYF
cdr3_nt: TGTGCCAGCAGTCCAACCGGGACAGGGGGCTGGGAGCAGTACTTC

j_call: TRBJ2-5
d_call: TRBD2
v_call: TRBV6-6
clone_size: -
cdr3_aa: CASSSSGSSETQYF
cdr3_nt: TGTGCCAGCAGTTCTAGCGGGAGTAGTGAGACCCAGTACTTC

j_call: TRBJ2-1
d_call: -
v_call: TRBV28
clone_size: -
cdr3_aa: CASTKTRDEYNEQFF
cdr3_nt: TGTGCCAGCACCAAGACCCGGGACGAATACAATGAGCAGTTCTTC

j_call: TRBJ2-7
d_call: -
v_call: TRBV10-2
clone_size: -
cdr3_aa: CASSEGFGEQYF
cdr3_nt: TGCGCCAGCAGTGAGGGGTTCGGCGAGCAGTACTTC

j_call: TRBJ2-5
d_call: -
v_call: TRBV7-9
clone_size: -
cdr3_aa: CASSLGSEQETQYF
cdr3_nt: TGTGCCAGCAGCTTAGGGTCGGAGCAAGAGACCCAGTACTTC

j_call: TRBJ2-7
d_call: -
v_call: TRBV5-1
clone_size: -
cdr3_aa: CASRGRSRYEQYF
cdr3_nt: TGCGCCAGCAGAGGACGGAGTCGCTACGAGCAGTACTTC

j_call: TRBJ2-1
d_call: -
v_call: TRBV9
clone_size: -
cdr3_aa: CASSVAPDGNEQFF
cdr3_nt: TGTGCCAGCAGCGTAGCCCCCGACGGCAATGAGCAGTTCTTC

j_call: TRBJ2-7
d_call: -
v_call: TRBV29-1
clone_size: -
cdr3_aa: CSVGGGRSPSYEQYF
cdr3_nt: TGCAGCGTTGGGGGGGGCAGATCTCCATCCTACGAGCAGTACTTC

j_call: TRBJ1-2
d_call: -
v_call: TRBV2
clone_size: -
cdr3_aa: CASSWTARLYTF
cdr3_nt: TGTGCCAGCAGTTGGACAGCTAGACTCTACACCTTC

j_call: TRBJ2-7
d_call: TRBD1
v_call: TRBV2
clone_size: -
cdr3_aa: CASSDSGTGAYEQYF
cdr3_nt: TGTGCCAGCAGTGACTCCGGGACAGGCGCCTACGAGCAGTACTTC

j_call: TRBJ1-5
d_call: -
v_call: TRBV28
clone_size: -
cdr3_aa: CASSLGVSGNQPQHF
cdr3_nt: TGTGCCAGCAGTTTGGGGGTCAGCGGTAATCAGCCCCAGCATTTT

j_call: TRBJ2-1
d_call: TRBD2
v_call: TRBV9
clone_size: -
cdr3_aa: CASSARTSGIYNEQFF
cdr3_nt: TGTGCCAGCAGCGCCCGGACTAGCGGGATCTACAATGAGCAGTTCTTC

j_call: TRBJ2-3
d_call: -
v_call: TRBV19
clone_size: -
cdr3_aa: CASSIGAGGTDTQYF
cdr3_nt: TGTGCCAGTAGTATAGGGGCAGGGGGCACAGATACGCAGTATTTT

j_call: TRBJ1-5
d_call: -
v_call: TRBV28
clone_size: -
cdr3_aa: CASSLLSNQPQHF
cdr3_nt: TGTGCCAGCAGCCTCTTGAGCAATCAGCCCCAGCATTTT

j_call: TRBJ2-1
d_call: TRBD1
v_call: TRBV5-1
clone_size: -
cdr3_aa: CASRGQGDDEQFF
cdr3_nt: TGCGCCAGCAGAGGACAGGGGGACGATGAGCAGTTCTTC

j_call: TRBJ2-7
d_call: -
v_call: TRBV29-1
clone_size: -
cdr3_aa: CSAKRTGYEQYF
cdr3_nt: TGCAGCGCCAAAAGGACGGGCTACGAGCAGTACTTC

j_call: TRBJ1-1
d_call: -
v_call: TRBV6-5
clone_size: -
cdr3_aa: CASSEAGYTEAFF
cdr3_nt: TGTGCCAGCAGTGAGGCGGGGTACACTGAAGCTTTCTTT

j_call: TRBJ2-2
d_call: TRBD2
v_call: TRBV28
clone_size: -
cdr3_aa: CASRGLAGVSGELFF
cdr3_nt: TGTGCCAGCAGGGGACTAGCGGGAGTATCCGGGGAGCTGTTTTTT

j_call: TRBJ2-1
d_call: -
v_call: TRBV15
clone_size: -
cdr3_aa: CATSRGGPSSYNEQFF
cdr3_nt: TGTGCCACCAGCAGAGGGGGGCCCAGCTCCTACAATGAGCAGTTCTTC

j_call: TRBJ1-5
d_call: TRBD1
v_call: TRBV4-1
clone_size: -
cdr3_aa: CASSRDDRGSQPQHF
cdr3_nt: TGCGCCAGCAGCCGCGATGACAGGGGTAGTCAGCCCCAGCATTTT

j_call: TRBJ1-5
d_call: TRBD1
v_call: TRBV19
clone_size: -
cdr3_aa: CASSPWDSPNQPQHF
cdr3_nt: TGTGCCAGTAGTCCGTGGGACAGCCCGAATCAGCCCCAGCATTTT

j_call: TRBJ2-1
d_call: TRBD1
v_call: TRBV7-9
clone_size: -
cdr3_aa: CASSLVKQGAGKYNEQFF
cdr3_nt: TGTGCCAGCAGCTTAGTTAAACAGGGGGCTGGAAAATACAATGAGCAGTTCTTC

j_call: TRBJ2-7
d_call: TRBD2
v_call: TRBV7-9
clone_size: -
cdr3_aa: CASTSPLAGGYEQYF
cdr3_nt: TGTGCCAGCACCTCCCCCCTAGCGGGAGGTTACGAGCAGTACTTC

j_call: TRBJ2-1
d_call: TRBD2
v_call: TRBV7-3
clone_size: -
cdr3_aa: CASSLTAGGPSGEQFF
cdr3_nt: TGTGCCAGCAGCTTAACTGCGGGAGGGCCTTCGGGTGAGCAGTTCTTC

j_call: TRBJ2-7
d_call: TRBD2
v_call: TRBV5-4
clone_size: -
cdr3_aa: CASSYPTSVDEQYF
cdr3_nt: TGTGCCAGCAGCTACCCGACTAGCGTAGACGAGCAGTACTTC

j_call: TRBJ2-1
d_call: TRBD2
v_call: TRBV19
clone_size: -
cdr3_aa: CASSIGRTSGVVFDEQFF
cdr3_nt: TGTGCCAGTAGTATCGGGCGTACTAGCGGGGTAGTTTTCGATGAGCAGTTCTTC

j_call: TRBJ2-7
d_call: -
v_call: TRBV28
clone_size: -
cdr3_aa: CASSLGHYKGEQYF
cdr3_nt: TGTGCCAGCAGTTTGGGACACTACAAGGGCGAGCAGTACTTC

j_call: TRBJ2-1
d_call: TRBD2
v_call: TRBV9
clone_size: -
cdr3_aa: CASSASGRQNEQFF
cdr3_nt: TGTGCCAGCAGCGCCAGCGGGAGACAAAATGAGCAGTTCTTC

j_call: TRBJ1-1
d_call: -
v_call: TRBV5-4
clone_size: -
cdr3_aa: CASRNGGNTEAFF
cdr3_nt: TGTGCCAGCAGGAATGGGGGGAACACTGAAGCTTTCTTT

j_call: TRBJ2-7
d_call: -
v_call: TRBV7-6
clone_size: -
cdr3_aa: CASSLSRGSSYEQYF
cdr3_nt: TGTGCCAGCAGCTTAAGTCGGGGGAGCTCCTACGAGCAGTACTTC

j_call: TRBJ2-7
d_call: -
v_call: TRBV6-5
clone_size: -
cdr3_aa: CASSYSGGNYEQYF
cdr3_nt: TGTGCCAGCAGTTACTCGGGGGGCAACTACGAGCAGTACTTC

j_call: TRBJ1-1
d_call: -
v_call: TRBV5-4
clone_size: -
cdr3_aa: CASSLPGDTEAFF
cdr3_nt: TGTGCCAGCAGCTTACCGGGGGACACTGAAGCTTTCTTT

j_call: TRBJ2-1
d_call: TRBD2
v_call: TRBV28
clone_size: -
cdr3_aa: CASSTKREFAYNEQFF
cdr3_nt: TGTGCCAGCAGTACAAAGCGGGAGTTCGCCTACAATGAGCAGTTCTTC

j_call: TRBJ1-1
d_call: -
v_call: TRBV14
clone_size: -
cdr3_aa: CASSPSFRAVEAFF
cdr3_nt: TGTGCCAGCAGCCCAAGCTTTAGGGCGGTTGAAGCTTTCTTT

j_call: TRBJ2-7
d_call: -
v_call: TRBV11-2
clone_size: -
cdr3_aa: CASSLDGAGSVEQYF
cdr3_nt: TGTGCCAGCAGCTTGGATGGGGCAGGTTCTGTCGAGCAGTACTTC

j_call: TRBJ2-1
d_call: -
v_call: TRBV30
clone_size: -
cdr3_aa: CAWSPGNEQFF
cdr3_nt: TGTGCCTGGAGCCCGGGAAATGAGCAGTTCTTC

j_call: TRBJ2-1
d_call: TRBD1
v_call: TRBV6-5
clone_size: -
cdr3_aa: CASSLNNRGDEQFF
cdr3_nt: TGTGCCAGCAGTCTTAACAACAGGGGTGATGAGCAGTTCTTC

j_call: TRBJ1-1
d_call: TRBD1
v_call: TRBV7-6
clone_size: -
cdr3_aa: CASSKGQGNEAFF
cdr3_nt: TGTGCCAGCAGCAAGGGACAGGGAAATGAAGCTTTCTTT

j_call: TRBJ2-3
d_call: TRBD2
v_call: TRBV6-6
clone_size: -
cdr3_aa: CASSSELASEEDTQYF
cdr3_nt: TGTGCCAGCAGTTCCGAACTAGCGAGCGAGGAAGATACGCAGTATTTT

j_call: TRBJ2-7
d_call: TRBD1
v_call: TRBV2
clone_size: -
cdr3_aa: CANRQGAHDEQYF
cdr3_nt: TGTGCCAACAGACAGGGGGCGCATGACGAGCAGTACTTC

j_call: TRBJ1-3
d_call: -
v_call: TRBV28
clone_size: -
cdr3_aa: CASTKDRPSGNTIYF
cdr3_nt: TGTGCCAGCACGAAGGACAGACCTTCTGGAAACACCATATATTTT

j_call: TRBJ2-3
d_call: -
v_call: TRBV28
clone_size: -
cdr3_aa: CASSLTAITDTQYF
cdr3_nt: TGTGCCAGCAGTTTAACAGCCATCACAGATACGCAGTATTTT

j_call: TRBJ2-7
d_call: TRBD2
v_call: TRBV7-8
clone_size: -
cdr3_aa: CASSTGLAGAFVYEQYF
cdr3_nt: TGTGCCAGCAGCACCGGACTAGCGGGAGCCTTTGTCTACGAGCAGTACTTC

j_call: TRBJ2-7
d_call: -
v_call: TRBV7-9
clone_size: once
cdr3_aa: CASSSPSYEQYF
cdr3_nt: TGTGCCAGCAGCTCCCCCTCCTACGAGCAGTACTTC

j_call: TRBJ2-4
d_call: -
v_call: TRBV2
clone_size: -
cdr3_aa: CASSEVSRDTPGAKNIQYF
cdr3_nt: TGTGCCAGCAGTGAAGTATCCCGGGACACGCCCGGAGCCAAAAACATTCAGTACTTC

j_call: TRBJ1-1
d_call: TRBD1
v_call: TRBV30
clone_size: once
cdr3_aa: CAWDRGNTEAFF
cdr3_nt: TGTGCCTGGGACAGGGGCAACACTGAAGCTTTCTTT

j_call: TRBJ2-3
d_call: -
v_call: TRBV4-2
clone_size: -
cdr3_aa: CASSQLLRTEPSTDTQYF
cdr3_nt: TGTGCCAGCAGCCAACTCTTGAGGACAGAGCCTAGCACAGATACGCAGTATTTT

j_call: TRBJ1-1
d_call: TRBD1
v_call: TRBV28
clone_size: -
cdr3_aa: CASSLPPRTGVTEAFF
cdr3_nt: TGTGCCAGCAGTTTACCACCGAGGACAGGGGTTACTGAAGCTTTCTTT

j_call: TRBJ2-1
d_call: TRBD2
v_call: TRBV30
clone_size: -
cdr3_aa: CAWRMTSGSGNEQFF
cdr3_nt: TGTGCCTGGAGAATGACTAGCGGGAGTGGCAATGAGCAGTTCTTC